This T cell receptor (beta chain) was profiled in a study of T cell repertoires in cytomegalovirus infection. TCRdb re-called the reads with MiXCR, one entry per CDR3 protein. The sample yields under 95,000 distinct CDR3 sequences, over 3.5% seen once. This clonotype was picked up many times. This clonotype was sampled from a human donor in good health (CMV status not recorded). Some clones in this sample may be carry-over from other donors' samples. Material for sequencing was PBMCs.

CDR3 coding DNA: TGTGCCAGCAGCTTAGCAGGGCGGGGGGGCGCCTACGAGCAGTACTTC. Translating gives CASSLAGRGGAYEQYF. This chain links TRBV7-2 with TRBJ2-7; TRBD2 agrees at 9 bases. The germline gives CDR1 SGHTA, CDR2 FQGNSA. V lost 0 bases to trimming and J lost 2 bases; unmatched junction nucleotides: 5. This CDR3 contains 16 residues.